The 7 T cell receptor beta chains in this list originate from one sample, sequenced in a study of T cells in women clearing cervical HPV infection. This table comes from immunoSEQ multiplex PCR, and its TCRdb copy is limited to in-frame clones, with some not included. This listing includes 39,000 or so clones. Material: blood buffy coat. These receptors all come from a woman aged 18-70 years with a cervical HPV16 infection that either progressed to CIN3+ or cleared (not recorded which).

About this clone: The CDR3 end is not reached by the read, which stops 3 residues before it; the germline J gene fills it in. The rearrangement uses TRBV5-4 and TRBJ1-4; D is uncertain. Per germline, CDR1 SGHNT and CDR2 YYREEE (reference sequence). The V end was cut by 0 bases, the J end by 0 bases, with 9 bases between. CDR3 length: 16 amino acids. CDR3 loop: CASSLGHSTTNEKLFF. CDR3 DNA, as far as it was read: TGTGCCAGCAGCTTGGGACATAGTACAACTAATGAAAAA. Full variable domain (remainder filled in from reference TRBV5-4 and TRBJ1-4): ETGVTQSPTHLIKTRGQQVTLRCSSQSGHNTVSWYQQALGQGPQFIFQYYREEENGRGNFPPRFSGLQFPNYSSELNVNALELDDSALYLCASSLGHSTTNEKLFFGSGTQLSVL.

Concerning this clone: The CDR3 end is not reached by the read, which stops 3 residues before it; the germline J gene fills it in. This chain joins TRBV6-2 or TRBV6-3 and TRBJ2-7; 7 bases are shared with TRBD1. Losses at the gene ends were 4 bases for V and 0 bases for J; bases not matched to a gene: 9. This CDR3 contains 16 residues. Germline V lookup: CDR1 MNHEY, CDR2 SVGEGT. The CDR3 loop reads CASSSRDSGDSYEQYF. Partial CDR3 DNA: TGTGCCAGCAGTTCACGGGACAGTGGGGACTCCTACGAG.

As for this clone: The missing CDR3 end, 3 residues past where the read stops, is filled in from the germline J gene. The chain links TRBV20-1 to TRBJ2-3, with TRBD2 identical over 14 bases. The CDR3 has 16 amino acids. CDR1 DFQATT and CDR2 SNEGSKA come from the germline V gene (reference sequence). J was trimmed by 2 bases and V by 5 bases; bases with no gene match: 6. Here the CDR3 reads CSAGTSGSRITDTQYF. Incomplete CDR3 DNA: TGCAGTGCTGGGACTAGCGGGAGCCGAATCACAGATACG.

Turning to this clone: The missing CDR3 end, 3 residues past where the read stops, is filled in from the germline J gene. This chain uses TRBV6-2 or TRBV6-3 with TRBJ2-2; the match to TRBD2 covers 10 bases. Germline CDR1 is MNHEY and CDR2 is SVGEGT. The CDR3 contains 16 residues. Partial CDR3 DNA: TGTGCCAGTAAGCGGGAGGGCGTCTCTGGGGCCAACGTG. Residues: CASKREGVSGANV. The full CDR3 sequence reads CASKREGVSGANVLFF.

Comment on this clone: The read stops 3 residues short of the end of the CDR3; the missing end is completed from the germline J gene. The chain employs TRBV19 and TRBJ1-1; TRBD1 matches at 12 bases. The CDR3 contains 18 residues. Germline V lookup: CDR1 LNHDA, CDR2 SQIVND (reference sequence). V lost 5 bases to trimming and J lost 4 bases; unmatched junction nucleotides: 14. Here the CDR3 reads CASSPQGQGAAVVTEAFF. The CDR3 DNA, read in part, is TGTGCCAGTAGTCCCCAGGGACAGGGGGCTGCTGTAGTCACTGAA.

On this clone itself: Read data end 3 residues before the CDR3 end; the end is taken from the germline J gene. This chain joins TRBV6-1 and TRBJ1-2; a possible D gene is TRBD1 (5 bases). Germline V gives CDR1 MNHNS, CDR2 SASEGT. V was cut by 2 bases and J by 4 bases, with 11 bases left in between. The CDR3 sequence is 14 residues long. The part of the CDR3 DNA that was read is TGTGCCAGCAGTGAACAGGGTGCAGTCTATGGC. Encoded protein: CASSEQGAVYG. The full CDR3 is CASSEQGAVYGYTF.

About this clone itself: The read ends 3 residues early relative to the CDR3; the germline J gene fills the gap. The chain employs TRBV19 and TRBJ2-7, with D possibly matching TRBD1 (6 bases). CDR1 is LNHDA and CDR2 is SQIVND in the germline V gene (reference sequence). Trimming took off 1 base at V and 2 bases at J, with 24 bases between the two ends. CDR3 length: 19 amino acids. The part of the CDR3 DNA that was read is TGTGCCAGTAGTATAGGGCCGGGGTCGGGACACCCATTCGCCTACGAG. This encodes CASSIGPGSGHPFAYE. The whole CDR3 sequence reads CASSIGPGSGHPFAYEQYF.